Below, 9 T cell receptor beta chains from the same sample are listed, as sequenced in a study of CD8 T cells in ankylosing spondylitis. These receptors have no identified antigens. TCRdb independently ran MiXCR on the 5' RACE reads; one entry per CDR3 protein. The sample includes 750,000 to 850,000 distinct CDR3 sequences, around 11% seen only once; the top ten take less than 0.65%. Study findings and constraints: Apparently characteristic of ankylosing spondylitis blood was a TCR beta motif (eight highly homologous variants).

The sample taken for sequencing was blood, either unsorted or a sorted T cell fraction (not recorded which). All receptors come from a male donor with ankylosing spondylitis.

In this sample, this clonotype turned up a few times. The chain is built from TRBV27 and TRBJ2-6, with 11 bases that match TRBD1. Germline V gives CDR1 MNHEY, CDR2 SMNVEV (reference sequence). The CDR3 has 18 residues. V lost 11 bases and J lost 1; bases outside the gene matches: 13. CDR3 in amino acids: CAADRGHVESSGANVLTF. For the CDR3, the DNA is TGTGCCGCGGACAGGGGGCATGTCGAGTCTTCTGGGGCCAACGTCCTGACTTTC.

CDR3 DNA sequence: TGTGCCACCAGCAGAGGAAGGGGGGGTACGCAGTATTTT. Its translation: CATSRGRGGTQYF. The genes are TRBV15 and TRBJ2-3; D is perhaps TRBD2 (7 bases). Germline CDR1 and CDR2: LNHNV and YYDKDF (reference sequence). Trimming took 1 base from V and 8 from J, leaving 10 bases between them. The CDR3 totals 13 residues.

This clonotype was observed a handful of times. The rearrangement joins TRBV7-9 to TRBJ2-1; 13 bases match TRBD2. The V gene end was trimmed by 3 bases and the J gene end by 16 bases; junction bases not matched to a gene: 3. CDR3 length equals 12 residues. The germline CDR1 and CDR2 sequences are SEHNR and FQNEAQ (reference sequence). The chain's CDR3 is CASSLRTSGRFF. CDR3 coding DNA: TGTGCCAGCAGCTTGAGGACTAGCGGGAGATTCTTC.

This chain uses TRBV20-1 with TRBJ2-1, with 10 bases fitting TRBD2. The CDR3 extends over 12 amino acids. Trimming removed 8 bases from V and 2 bases from J; junction bases left unmatched: 0. The germline V gene has CDR1 DFQATT and CDR2 SNEGSKA (reference sequence). CDR3 amino acids: CSSGGAYNEQFF. CDR3 nucleotide sequence: TGCAGTAGCGGGGGGGCCTACAATGAGCAGTTCTTC.

A few counts support this clonotype. V is TRBV5-1 and J is TRBJ2-7, with 12 bases identical to TRBD2. CDR3 length: 16 amino acids. Trimming cost V 4 bases and J 4 bases; bases outside gene matches: 9. Germline V gene data show CDR1 as SGHRS and CDR2 as YFSETQ. Here the CDR3 DNA reads TGCGCCAGCAGCGGGGGCTGGACTAGCGGGAAATACGAGCAGTACTTC. It translates to CASSGGWTSGKYEQYF.

This clonotype appeared many times. This sequence joins TRBV12-3 or TRBV12-4 and TRBJ2-3, with D perhaps TRBD1 (6 bases). The CDR3 totals 16 residues. Trimming pared 7 bases from V and 2 bases from J, leaving 19 bases between. CDR3 residues: CASIPQGYHTTDTQYF. In DNA, the CDR3 is TGTGCCAGCATTCCCCAGGGGTACCACACCACAGATACGCAGTATTTT.

This clonotype was recorded a few times. V and J are TRBV5-1 and TRBJ2-3; no clear D gene. V lost 6 bases and J lost 4, with 12 bases in between. CDR3 size: 13 residues. CDR1 and CDR2 (germline): SGHRS, YFSETQ. The CDR3 nucleotides read TGCGCCAGCAACTCTTTAAACTCAGATACGCAGTATTTT. Translation gives CASNSLNSDTQYF.

The rearrangement links TRBV7-2 to TRBJ2-7, with D perhaps given as TRBD1 or TRBD2 (5 bases each). In germline, CDR1 is SGHTA, CDR2 FQGNSA. V was pared by 6 bases and J by 0 bases, with 15 bases between. The CDR3 totals 15 residues. The CDR3: CASRKLGTVSYEQYF. In DNA form, the CDR3 reads TGTGCCAGCAGGAAACTCGGGACCGTCTCCTACGAGCAGTACTTC. Complete variable domain (other parts from reference TRBV7-2 and TRBJ2-7): GAGVSQSPSNKVTEKGKDVELRCDPISGHTALYWYRQSLGQGLEFLIYFQGNSAPDKSGLPSDRFSAERTGGSVSTLTIQRTQQEDSAVYLCASRKLGTVSYEQYFGPGTRLTVT.

This clonotype was found a few times. V gene TRBV6-2 or TRBV6-3 combines with J gene TRBJ1-1; D uncertain. Trimming shortened V by 4 bases and J by 1 base, and 13 bases separated the two germline ends. This CDR3 is 15 amino acids long. Germline V gene lookup returns CDR1 MNHEY and CDR2 SVGEGT. The CDR3 sequence: CASSFRPEWNTEAFF. The CDR3 DNA reads TGTGCCAGCAGTTTTCGCCCCGAGTGGAACACTGAAGCTTTCTTT.